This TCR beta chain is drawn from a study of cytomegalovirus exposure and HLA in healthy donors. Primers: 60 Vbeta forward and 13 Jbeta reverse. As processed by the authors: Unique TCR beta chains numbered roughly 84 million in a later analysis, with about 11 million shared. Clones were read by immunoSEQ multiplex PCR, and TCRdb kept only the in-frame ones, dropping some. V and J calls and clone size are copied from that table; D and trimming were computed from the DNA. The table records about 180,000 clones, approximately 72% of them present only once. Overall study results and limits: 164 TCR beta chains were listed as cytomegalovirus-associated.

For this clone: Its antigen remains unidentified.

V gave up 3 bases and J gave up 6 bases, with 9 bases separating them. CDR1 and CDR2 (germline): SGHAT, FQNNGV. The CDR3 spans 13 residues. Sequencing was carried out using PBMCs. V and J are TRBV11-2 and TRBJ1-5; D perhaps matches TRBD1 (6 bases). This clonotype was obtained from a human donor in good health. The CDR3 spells CASSFNRAQPQHF. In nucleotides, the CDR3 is TGTGCCAGCAGCTTCAACAGGGCTCAGCCCCAGCATTTT.